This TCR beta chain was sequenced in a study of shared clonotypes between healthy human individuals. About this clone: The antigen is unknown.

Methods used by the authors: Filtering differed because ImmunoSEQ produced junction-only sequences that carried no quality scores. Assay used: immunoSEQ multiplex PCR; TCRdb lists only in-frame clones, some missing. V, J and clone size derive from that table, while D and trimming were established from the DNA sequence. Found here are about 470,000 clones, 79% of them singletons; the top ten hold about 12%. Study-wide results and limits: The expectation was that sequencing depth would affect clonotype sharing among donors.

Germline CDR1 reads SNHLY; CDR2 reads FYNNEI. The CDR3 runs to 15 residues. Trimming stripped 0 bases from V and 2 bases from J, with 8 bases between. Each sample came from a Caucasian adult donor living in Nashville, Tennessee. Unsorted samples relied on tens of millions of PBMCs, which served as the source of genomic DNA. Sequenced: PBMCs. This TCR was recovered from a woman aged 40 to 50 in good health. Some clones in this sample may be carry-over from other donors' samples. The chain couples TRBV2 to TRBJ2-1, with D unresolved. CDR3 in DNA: TGTGCCAGCAGTGAAGCGCTTGGCCCCTACAATGAGCAGTTCTTC. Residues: CASSEALGPYNEQFF.